Below, 21 T cell receptor beta chains from the same sample are listed, as sequenced in a study of blood T cell repertoires in COVID-19. Clones were sequenced by immunoSEQ multiplex PCR, and TCRdb holds only the in-frame ones, with some missing. The top ten hold around 1.5% of the sample, which has 400,000 or so clones, roughly 90% seen once. Sequencing was performed on peripheral blood. These receptors were obtained from a woman between 40 and 50 years old with COVID-19, enrolled during active disease.

This clone was counted only a few times. The CDR3 bases are TGTGCCAGCAGCGTGACGGGACAGGGGGCGCGAGAGCAGTACTTC. It is translated as CASSVTGQGAREQYF. The chain links TRBV9 to TRBJ2-7, with 12 bases matching TRBD1. From germline, CDR1 is SGDLS and CDR2 YYNGEE. The CDR3 is made up of 15 amino acids. V was clipped by 2 bases and J by 7 bases; unmatched bases: 7. The entire variable domain, with the rest obtained from reference TRBV9 and TRBJ2-7, is as follows: DSGVTQTPKHLITATGQRVTLRCSPRSGDLSVYWYQQSLDQGLQFLIQYYNGEERAKGNILERFSAQQFPDLHSELNLSSLELGDSALYFCASSVTGQGAREQYFGPGTRLTVT.

The chain uses TRBV5-1 and TRBJ2-3; maybe TRBD1 (6 bases). The CDR3 runs 18 residues. Germline V CDR1 and CDR2: SGHRS, YFSETQ. V was shortened by 0 bases and J by 0 bases, with 17 bases between the two germline ends. The CDR3 sequence: CASSLGGPKQTSTDTQYF. The CDR3 region has the DNA TGCGCCAGCAGCTTGGGGGGGCCTAAGCAGACTAGCACAGATACGCAGTATTTT.

The J gene is TRBJ1-5, the V gene TRBV9; weak D call: TRBD1 (5 bases). Germline values: CDR1 SGDLS, CDR2 YYNGEE. The CDR3 has 14 amino acids. The ends were cut back, 0 bases at V and 7 bases at J, with 11 bases in the middle. The chain's CDR3 is CASSVEGAGQPQHF. DNA for the CDR3: TGTGCCAGCAGCGTAGAAGGGGCAGGCCAGCCCCAGCATTTT.

The chain joins TRBV5-1 to TRBJ2-3; 10 bases are a match to TRBD1. The CDR3 is made up of 15 amino acids. Germline CDR1 is SGHRS and CDR2 is YFSETQ. Unmatched junction bases numbered 7, after V lost 5 bases and J lost 4 bases. The DNA for the CDR3 is TGCGCCAGCAGGAGCCCAGGGACAGGGGCAGATACGCAGTATTTT. Its translation: CASRSPGTGADTQYF. The variable domain in full, completed from reference TRBV5-1 and TRBJ2-3, reads KAGVTQTPRYLIKTRGQQVTLSCSPISGHRSVSWYQQTPGQGLQFLFEYFSETQRNKGNFPGRFSGRQFSNSRSEMNVSTLELGDSALYLCASRSPGTGADTQYFGPGTRLTVL.

There are a few counts of this clone. Other DNA variants within this sample encode the same CDR3. V usage is TRBV27 and J usage is TRBJ1-6, with TRBD1 matching over 7 bases. The V segment lost 3 bases and the J segment 10 bases; nucleotides outside the gene matches: 3. CDR3 length: 13 residues. Germline-derived CDR1 and CDR2 are MNHEY and SMNVEV (reference sequence). The CDR3 bases are TGTGCCAGCAGTTTTGGGACAGACTCACCCCTCCACTTT. Its translation is CASSFGTDSPLHF.

This chain links TRBV5-4 with TRBJ2-1; 11 bases fit TRBD1. Per the germline V gene, CDR1 is SGHNT and CDR2 is YYREEE (reference sequence). The CDR3 sequence is 15 residues long. J lost 4 bases, V lost 4 bases, and 4 bases had no gene match. The CDR3 here is CASSAGQGAYNEQFF. For the CDR3, the DNA is TGTGCCAGCAGCGCCGGACAGGGGGCGTACAATGAGCAGTTCTTC.

CDR3 residues: CASSWDGAINEKLFF. The CDR3 bases are TGCGCCAGCAGCTGGGATGGGGCGATTAATGAAAAACTGTTTTTT. This chain links TRBV5-1 with TRBJ1-4; D possibly corresponds to TRBD1 (5 bases). Germline lookup yields CDR1 SGHRS and CDR2 YFSETQ. This CDR3 contains 15 residues. The V end lost 3 bases, the J end lost 4 bases, and 13 bases lay between the germline ends. Looking up the rest from reference TRBV5-1 and TRBJ1-4 gives the full variable domain: KAGVTQTPRYLIKTRGQQVTLSCSPISGHRSVSWYQQTPGQGLQFLFEYFSETQRNKGNFPGRFSGRQFSNSRSEMNVSTLELGDSALYLCASSWDGAINEKLFFGSGTQLSVL.

The genes are TRBV7-2 and TRBJ1-5; TRBD1 matches at 7 bases. Trimming at V came to 1 base and at J to 3 bases, leaving 3 bases not matched to a gene. Germline V gene lookup returns CDR1 SGHTA and CDR2 FQGNSA. This CDR3 has 15 amino acids. CDR3: CASSLVTGSNQPQHF. For the CDR3, the DNA is TGTGCCAGCAGCTTAGTGACAGGGTCCAATCAGCCCCAGCATTTT.

This chain uses TRBV20-1 with TRBJ1-5, with D uncertain. Germline V gene lookup returns CDR1 DFQATT and CDR2 SNEGSKA (reference sequence). Trimming took 5 bases from V and 6 from J, leaving 8 bases between them. The CDR3 covers 11 residues. The CDR3 region is CSAQVGQPQHF. DNA of the CDR3: TGCAGTGCTCAGGTGGGTCAGCCCCAGCATTTT.

There are a few counts of this clone. The chain has TRBV7-9 and TRBJ2-1; the match to TRBD2 covers 7 bases. This CDR3 region has 13 residues. Germline-derived CDR1 and CDR2 are SEHNR and FQNEAQ (reference sequence). V lost 11 bases, J lost 4 bases, and 8 bases stayed unmatched. CDR3 loop: CACLAGGYNEQFF. The CDR3 nucleotides read TGTGCCTGCTTAGCGGGCGGGTACAATGAGCAGTTCTTC.

This clone was recorded a few times. This chain joins TRBV5-1 and TRBJ1-3, with 8 bases that match TRBD1. This CDR3 region has 15 residues. J lost 4 bases, V lost 2 bases, and 5 bases had no gene match. The V gene's germline CDR1 is SGHRS and CDR2 YFSETQ. The CDR3 sequence: CASSLKTGAGNTIYF. The CDR3 nucleotides are TGCGCCAGCAGCTTAAAGACAGGGGCAGGAAACACCATATATTTT.

The chain is built from TRBV18 and TRBJ1-1; D is undetermined. From germline, CDR1 is KGHSH and CDR2 LQKENI. CDR3 size: 14 residues. Trimming took off 3 bases at V and 1 base at J, with 9 bases between the two ends. The CDR3 spells CASSPPTWNTEAFF. The DNA of the CDR3 is TGTGCCAGCTCACCCCCTACCTGGAACACTGAAGCTTTCTTT.

The chain has TRBV2 and TRBJ2-7, with 7 bases matching TRBD2. The CDR3 extends over 16 amino acids. CDR1 and CDR2 from the germline V gene are SNHLY and FYNNEI. Trimming cost V 2 bases and J 4 bases; bases outside gene matches: 11. CDR3 amino acids: CASSEPEGDGGYEQYF. The DNA for the CDR3 is TGTGCCAGCAGTGAACCTGAAGGAGACGGGGGGTACGAGCAGTACTTC.

V is TRBV2 and J is TRBJ1-5; TRBD1 might be the D (5 bases). Germline V gives CDR1 SNHLY, CDR2 FYNNEI. The CDR3 covers 13 residues. Deletions cut 5 bases from V and 4 bases from J, with 9 bases between. The CDR3: CASSSDRNQPQHF. DNA for the CDR3: TGTGCCAGCAGTTCTGACAGAAATCAGCCCCAGCATTTT. Drawing the rest from reference TRBV2 and TRBJ1-5, the complete variable domain is EPEVTQTPSHQVTQMGQEVILRCVPISNHLYFYWYRQILGQKVEFLVSFYNNEISEKSEIFDDQFSVERPDGSNFTLKIRSTKLEDSAMYFCASSSDRNQPQHFGDGTRLSIL.

This chain uses TRBV27 with TRBJ2-5; TRBD2 might be the D (7 bases). The V gene lost 4 bases and the J gene lost 5 bases, with 11 bases spanning the gap. Germline CDR1 and CDR2: MNHEY and SMNVEV (reference sequence). This CDR3 spans 13 amino acids. CDR3 coding DNA: TGTGCCAGCAGTTGGGGGGGGCCCGAGACCCAGTACTTC. It codes for CASSWGGPETQYF.

The chain employs TRBV5-5 and TRBJ2-7, with D possibly TRBD1 on 5 matching bases. CDR1 and CDR2 (germline): SGHKS, YYEKEE (reference sequence). The CDR3 consists of 13 residues. V gave up 1 base and J gave up 3 bases, with 8 bases separating them. CDR3 nucleotides: TGTGCCAGCAGCTTGAACAGGTTCTACGAGCAGTACTTC. Protein sequence: CASSLNRFYEQYF.

Concerning this clone itself: The sample has other DNA sequences that encode this CDR3 too. V gene TRBV19 combines with J gene TRBJ1-2; no reliable D call. Between the trimmed V and J ends, which lost 3 bases and 3 bases, there was a span of 8 bases. CDR3 length equals 13 residues. CDR1 and CDR2 from the germline V gene are LNHDA and SQIVND (reference sequence). This CDR3 is CASSIGQDYGYTF. In DNA form, the CDR3 reads TGTGCCAGTAGTATCGGCCAGGACTATGGCTACACCTTC.

The chain has TRBV3-1 (or the pseudogene TRBV3-2) and TRBJ1-6; D not certain. The CDR3 loop spans 18 amino acids. Trimming left V 0 bases short and J 5 bases short, with 17 bases between. CDR1 and CDR2 from the germline V gene are LGHDT and YNNKEL (reference sequence). DNA of the CDR3: TGTGCCAGCAGCCAAGACCAGGTGAGGGCCCTCGATAATTCACCCCTCCACTTT. It yields the protein CASSQDQVRALDNSPLHF.

This sequence joins TRBV7-9 and TRBJ1-1; 9 bases fit TRBD1. J was trimmed by 4 bases and V by 4 bases; bases with no gene match: 7. This CDR3 has 15 amino acids. Germline assignment: CDR1 SEHNR and CDR2 FQNEAQ (reference sequence). The CDR3: CASSSEQGAGTEAFF. The DNA for the CDR3 is TGTGCCAGCAGCTCTGAACAGGGGGCTGGCACTGAAGCTTTCTTT.

V is TRBV7-8 and J is TRBJ1-1; D ambiguous. Germline CDR1 is SGHVS and CDR2 is FQNEAQ. The V end lost 0 bases, the J end lost 3 bases, and 8 bases lay between the germline ends. CDR3 length: 14 residues. CDR3 in DNA: TGTGCCAGCAGCTTAGCCCCACTCGACACTGAAGCTTTCTTT. Translating gives CASSLAPLDTEAFF.

The genes are TRBV25-1 and TRBJ1-2; no clear D gene. This CDR3 spans 15 amino acids. Trimming pared 3 bases from V and 4 bases from J, leaving 15 bases between. Germline V gene data show CDR1 as MGHDK and CDR2 as SYGVNS. The CDR3 nucleotides are TGTGCCAGCAGTGACCCTGCTGGAGCGCTCTATGGCTACACCTTC. It codes for CASSDPAGALYGYTF.